The source of this T cell receptor (beta chain) is a study of T cells after yellow fever vaccination. CDR3 length: 13 amino acids. V was shortened by 5 bases and J by 5 bases, with 11 bases between the two germline ends. MiXCR, applied by TCRdb to the 5' RACE reads, yields one record per CDR3 protein. The sample yields hundreds of thousands of distinct CDR3 sequences, 21% seen once. This clonotype was observed a few times. The sample in question was PBMCs, obtained approximately 20 days after the first yellow fever vaccination. This receptor was obtained from a man between 18 and 29 years old who received the YFV17D yellow fever vaccine. This chain uses TRBV12-3 or TRBV12-4 with TRBJ2-3, with a possible D match to TRBD2 (6 bases). CDR3: CASSPWTKDTQYF. CDR3 coding DNA: TGTGCCAGCAGTCCCTGGACTAAAGATACGCAGTATTTT.